These 21 T cell receptor beta chains were sequenced from one sample in a study of shared clonotypes between healthy human individuals. Produced via immunoSEQ multiplex PCR; TCRdb's table is partial and in-frame only. This sample has 850,000 to 1,200,000 clones, with roughly 70% found just once. Sequencing was performed on memory CD4+ T cells sorted from blood. Documented subset: CD45RA-negative fraction. Receptor source: a man aged 18 to 29 in good health.

V is TRBV28 and J is TRBJ2-4; TRBD1 agrees at 7 bases. Germline CDR1 MDHEN, CDR2 SYDVKM. V was clipped by 2 bases and J by 6 bases; unmatched bases: 4. The CDR3 runs 14 residues. Here the CDR3 reads CASSLGGQPNIQYF. The CDR3 nucleotides read TGTGCCAGCAGTTTAGGGGGACAGCCAAACATTCAGTACTTC.

A remark on this clone: One base separates it from a far larger clone, so it is likely a read error. The chain links TRBV30 to TRBJ1-3; no clear D. Germline values: CDR1 GTSNPN, CDR2 SVGIG (reference sequence). The CDR3 spans 15 residues. The CDR3 DNA reads TGTGCCCGGAGTTCCGACGGCCACTCTGGAAACACCATATATTTT. Its translation is CARSSDGHSGNTIYF.

This clone was recorded a few times. V and J are TRBV30 and TRBJ2-5; the D gene could be TRBD1 or TRBD2 (6 bases each). Judging by the DNA end, TRBJ2-7 fits better; the J call may be wrong. Germline CDR1 is GTSNPN and CDR2 is SVGIG (reference sequence). This CDR3 contains 14 residues. The CDR3 reads CAGEGGVVVCEQYF. CDR3 nucleotide sequence: TGTGCCGGTGAGGGGGGCGTGGTTGTTTGCGAGCAGTACTTC.

This clone was seen many times. This chain connects TRBV5-4 to TRBJ1-6, with D possibly TRBD1 on 6 matching bases. V shed 4 bases and J shed 0 bases, with 20 bases lying between them. The length of the CDR3 is 19 residues. Germline V gives CDR1 SGHNT, CDR2 YYREEE (reference sequence). The DNA of the CDR3 is TGTGCCAGCAGCCTCATCGGTGGCAGGGGAAGCTCCTATAATTCACCCCTCCACTTT. This sequence encodes CASSLIGGRGSSYNSPLHF.

A word on this clone: Germline is not matched at one junction end, which may reflect a read error. This sequence joins TRBV5-1 and TRBJ1-1, with a possible D match to TRBD1 (5 bases). This CDR3 comprises 15 residues. Germline lookup yields CDR1 SGHRS and CDR2 YFSETQ. The CDR3 DNA sequence: TGCGCCAGCACCTTGGGACTGACCAGGGACACTGAAGCTTTCTTT. This gives the protein CASTLGLTRDTEAFF.

This clone was detected ten times or more. The chain joins TRBV4-2 to TRBJ1-1, with D unresolved. Germline V gene sequence: CDR1 LGHNA, CDR2 YNFKEQ. Trimming shortened V by 3 bases and J by 13 bases, and 15 bases separated the two germline ends. The CDR3 is 12 amino acids. CDR3 DNA sequence: TGTGCCAGCAGCCAGACCGGCCTTCAGGTTTTCTTT. It encodes CASSQTGLQVFF.

The chain's CDR3 is CASRPGHLTGELFF. CDR3 sequence (DNA): TGTGCCAGCAGACCGGGACACCTAACCGGGGAGCTGTTTTTT. The J gene is TRBJ2-2, the V gene TRBV2; D perhaps matches TRBD1 (6 bases). This CDR3 is 14 amino acids long. Germline CDR1 reads SNHLY; CDR2 reads FYNNEI. V lost 6 bases and J 5 bases, leaving 13 bases between the germline ends.

With regard to this clone: The same CDR3 arises from other DNA sequences in this sample as well. J is TRBJ1-2 and V is TRBV30; D gene unclear. The CDR3 sequence is 12 residues long. Germline CDR1 GTSNPN, CDR2 SVGIG (reference sequence). V lost 0 bases to trimming and J lost 5 bases, with 7 bases between them. The CDR3 bases are TGTGCCTGGAGTGTACGGGGATATGGCTACACCTTC. Encoded protein: CAWSVRGYGYTF. The whole variable domain, filled in from reference TRBV30 and TRBJ1-2, reads SQTIHQWPATLVQPVGSPLSLECTVEGTSNPNLYWYRQAAGRGLQLLFYSVGIGQISSEVPQNLSASRPQDRQFILSSKKLLLSDSGFYLCAWSVRGYGYTFGSGTRLTVV.

The chain is built from TRBV30 and TRBJ1-2, with TRBD1 matching 7 bases. Germline V lookup: CDR1 GTSNPN, CDR2 SVGIG (reference sequence). The length of the CDR3 is 14 residues. V lost 3 bases to trimming and J lost 1 base; unmatched junction nucleotides: 5. In DNA form, the CDR3 reads TGTGCCTGGAGGGGGGGACAGTTTAACTATGGCTACACCTTC. This gives the protein CAWRGGQFNYGYTF.

CDR3 coding DNA: TGCGCCAGCAGCCCGACAGGGGATTGGTACAATGAGCAGTTCTTC. Protein product: CASSPTGDWYNEQFF. V usage is TRBV5-1 and J usage is TRBJ2-1; 8 bases match TRBD1. Looked up from germline, CDR1 is SGHRS and CDR2 is YFSETQ. J lost 4 bases, V lost 4 bases, and 7 bases had no gene match. The CDR3 contains 15 residues. Drawing the rest from reference TRBV5-1 and TRBJ2-1, the complete variable domain is KAGVTQTPRYLIKTRGQQVTLSCSPISGHRSVSWYQQTPGQGLQFLFEYFSETQRNKGNFPGRFSGRQFSNSRSEMNVSTLELGDSALYLCASSPTGDWYNEQFFGPGTRLTVL.

This clone was recorded once. The chain couples TRBV6-5 to TRBJ2-3, with 9 bases fitting TRBD2. Germline V gives CDR1 MNHEY, CDR2 SVGAGI. The CDR3 runs to 13 residues. V lost 7 bases to trimming and J lost 5 bases; unmatched junction nucleotides: 4. The CDR3 DNA sequence: TGTGCCAGCAAGAGTAGCGGGAGAGATACGCAGTATTTT. Protein product: CASKSSGRDTQYF.

This rearrangement joins TRBV27 to TRBJ2-1, with 7 bases that match TRBD1. Germline-derived CDR1 and CDR2 are MNHEY and SMNVEV (reference sequence). J was trimmed by 1 base and V by 6 bases; bases with no gene match: 6. This CDR3 comprises 15 residues. The CDR3 DNA reads as TGTGCCAGCAGAACAGGGGTGGGGTCCTACAATGAGCAGTTCTTC. It codes for CASRTGVGSYNEQFF.

Comments on this clone: Within the sample, other DNA sequences also encode this same CDR3. This chain uses TRBV30 with TRBJ2-7; TRBD1 is a possible D gene (5 bases). This CDR3 has 12 amino acids. Germline V gene lookup returns CDR1 GTSNPN and CDR2 SVGIG (reference sequence). The V and J ends lost 3 bases and 2 bases respectively, with 8 bases between them. Written as DNA, the CDR3 is TGTGCCTGGAGCAGGGCCCCCTACGAGCAGTACTTC. It is translated as CAWSRAPYEQYF.

A remark on this clone: This sample includes further DNA sequences coding for the same CDR3. The V call is TRBV19, the J call TRBJ1-5, with 8 bases lining up with TRBD1. The CDR3 is made up of 14 amino acids. Germline CDR1 is LNHDA and CDR2 is SQIVND (reference sequence). Trimming cost V 3 bases and J 2 bases; bases outside gene matches: 0. The CDR3 nucleotides read TGTGCCAGTAGTATGGGACAGGGCAATCAGCCCCAGCATTTT. As protein: CASSMGQGNQPQHF. Supplemented by reference TRBV19 and TRBJ1-5, the full variable domain reads DGGITQSPKYLFRKEGQNVTLSCEQNLNHDAMYWYRQDPGQGLRLIYYSQIVNDFQKGDIAEGYSVSREKKESFPLTVTSAQKNPTAFYLCASSMGQGNQPQHFGDGTRLSIL.

This clone was detected only a few times. The chain links TRBV2 to TRBJ1-2; 10 nucleotides match TRBD1. Trimming removed 3 bases from V and 7 bases from J; junction bases left unmatched: 5. CDR1 is SNHLY, CDR2 FYNNEI, per germline. This CDR3 contains 14 residues. The CDR3, as DNA: TGTGCCAGCAGTGAGGGACAGGGGAGGGCTGGCTACACCTTC. This gives the protein CASSEGQGRAGYTF. Using reference TRBV2 and TRBJ1-2 for the parts outside the CDR3, the full variable domain is EPEVTQTPSHQVTQMGQEVILRCVPISNHLYFYWYRQILGQKVEFLVSFYNNEISEKSEIFDDQFSVERPDGSNFTLKIRSTKLEDSAMYFCASSEGQGRAGYTFGSGTRLTVV.

A note on this clone: One end of the junction fails to match germline, which may point to a read error. The gene calls are TRBV7-7 and TRBJ2-7; 11 bases align to TRBD1. This CDR3 is 14 amino acids long. Per the germline V gene, CDR1 is SSHAT and CDR2 is FNYEAQ (reference sequence). CDR3 residues: CASSPGQGVTAQYF. Here the CDR3 DNA reads TGTGCTAGCAGCCCGGGACAGGGGGTGACGGCGCAGTACTTC.

V is TRBV11-3 and J is TRBJ2-7, with D unresolved. The ends were cut back, 2 bases at V and 0 bases at J, with 20 bases in the middle. Looked up from germline, CDR1 is SGHNT and CDR2 is YENEEA. There are 18 residues in the CDR3. This chain's CDR3 is CASSLRARRARSSYEQYF. The CDR3 region has the DNA TGTGCCAGCAGCTTACGGGCCCGACGAGCAAGGAGCTCCTACGAGCAGTACTTC.

The chain is built from TRBV7-9 and TRBJ1-2; D not resolved. The length of the CDR3 is 11 residues. Trimming shortened V by 4 bases and J by 8 bases, and 8 bases separated the two germline ends. The germline V gene encodes CDR1 SEHNR and CDR2 FQNEAQ (reference sequence). The CDR3 DNA reads TGTGCCAGCAGCTCTCTGGCCGGCTACACCTTC. Translating gives CASSSLAGYTF.

This chain connects TRBV28 to TRBJ1-2, with D possibly TRBD1 on 5 matching bases. The germline gives CDR1 MDHEN, CDR2 SYDVKM. V lost 2 bases to trimming and J lost 4 bases, with 17 bases between them. This CDR3 is built from 16 residues. The CDR3 DNA is TGTGCCAGCAGTTTACTAGGGGCAGGGAGCGGCTATGGCTACACCTTC. This sequence encodes CASSLLGAGSGYGYTF.

The chain has TRBV5-4 and TRBJ2-5; tentative D call: TRBD2 (6 bases). V was pared by 3 bases and J by 5 bases, with 14 bases between. Per the germline V gene, CDR1 is SGHNT and CDR2 is YYREEE (reference sequence). The CDR3 loop spans 14 amino acids. Here the CDR3 reads CASSSPGGGETQYF. In DNA, the CDR3 is TGTGCCAGCAGCTCTCCCGGAGGAGGGGAGACCCAGTACTTC.

The chain uses TRBV28 and TRBJ1-1; 7 positions match TRBD1. The CDR3 has 14 residues. Losses at the gene ends were 7 bases for V and 3 bases for J; bases not matched to a gene: 8. Per the germline V gene, CDR1 is MDHEN and CDR2 is SYDVKM. The DNA of the CDR3 is TGTGCCAGCACCCCAGAAGGGGGCTACACTGAAGCTTTCTTT. Translated, it gives CASTPEGGYTEAFF. Combining the CDR3 with reference TRBV28 and TRBJ1-1 gives the whole variable domain DVKVTQSSRYLVKRTGEKVFLECVQDMDHENMFWYRQDPGLGLRLIYFSYDVKMKEKGDIPEGYSVSREKKERFSLILESASTNQTSMYLCASTPEGGYTEAFFGQGTRLTVV.